The 30 T cell receptor beta chains presented below share a single source sample, sequenced in a study of shared clonotypes between healthy human individuals. Measured with immunoSEQ multiplex PCR; TCRdb has only the in-frame clones, and not every one. This sample has roughly 2 million clones, with 95% found just once. What was sequenced was naive CD4+ T cells sorted from blood. As for subset: CD45RA+ positively selected. The receptors were gathered from a man between 18 and 35 years old in good health.

The chain joins TRBV7-9 to TRBJ1-1; the D is unclear. V dropped 2 bases and J dropped 0 bases, with 10 bases sitting between them. The CDR3 has 15 residues. CDR1 is SEHNR and CDR2 is FQNEAQ in the germline V gene (reference sequence). CDR3: CASSLPLLLNTEAFF. CDR3 bases: TGTGCCAGCAGCTTACCCCTCCTTTTGAACACTGAAGCTTTCTTT.

The genes are TRBV2 and TRBJ1-2, with D unresolved. The CDR3 extends over 12 amino acids. Germline assignment: CDR1 SNHLY and CDR2 FYNNEI. V shed 6 bases and J shed 8 bases, with 13 bases lying between them. The DNA of the CDR3 is TGTGCCAGCAGGAGACATACCGGAGGCTACACCTTC. Encoded protein: CASRRHTGGYTF. The full variable domain, completed using reference TRBV2 and TRBJ1-2, is EPEVTQTPSHQVTQMGQEVILRCVPISNHLYFYWYRQILGQKVEFLVSFYNNEISEKSEIFDDQFSVERPDGSNFTLKIRSTKLEDSAMYFCASRRHTGGYTFGSGTRLTVV.

CDR3: CASNDRAQETQYF. Written as DNA, the CDR3 is TGTGCCAGCAATGACAGGGCCCAAGAGACCCAGTACTTC. The V gene is TRBV25-1, the J gene TRBJ2-5; 7 nucleotides agree with TRBD1. The ends lost 7 bases at V and 1 base at J; junction bases unmatched: 3. The CDR3 is made up of 13 amino acids. Germline CDR1 is MGHDK and CDR2 is SYGVNS.

This clone was counted a single time. This chain connects TRBV29-1 to TRBJ2-7; 8 bases align to TRBD1. The V gene end was trimmed by 1 base and the J gene end by 0 bases; junction bases not matched to a gene: 11. The CDR3 is made up of 17 amino acids. Germline assignment: CDR1 SQVTM and CDR2 ANQGSEA. The CDR3 spells CSVEAPGQAYYSYEQYF. CDR3 nucleotides: TGCAGCGTTGAAGCGCCGGGACAGGCGTACTACTCCTACGAGCAGTACTTC.

The chain links TRBV21-1 to TRBJ1-1; TRBD1 was called by the table and not checked on the DNA. TRBV21-1 is shown as a pseudogene. The CDR3 consists of 15 residues. CDR3 sequence (DNA): TGTGCCAGCAGCAAAGGAGGACAGCCGAACACTGAAGCTTTCTTT. Translation: CASSKGGQPNTEAFF.

The V gene is TRBV19, the J gene TRBJ2-1; 7 bases line up with TRBD2. CDR1 is LNHDA, CDR2 SQIVND, per germline (reference sequence). The CDR3 consists of 13 residues. The V and J ends lost 7 bases and 7 bases, in that order; junction bases with no gene match: 7. The chain's CDR3 is CASTPTSLNEQFF. CDR3 in DNA: TGTGCCAGTACCCCGACTAGCCTGAATGAGCAGTTCTTC. The full variable domain, rest sourced from reference TRBV19 and TRBJ2-1, is DGGITQSPKYLFRKEGQNVTLSCEQNLNHDAMYWYRQDPGQGLRLIYYSQIVNDFQKGDIAEGYSVSREKKESFPLTVTSAQKNPTAFYLCASTPTSLNEQFFGPGTRLTVL.

This chain joins TRBV25-1 and TRBJ2-1; 7 bases match TRBD2. With 11 bases clipped from V and 0 bases from J, the junction kept 7 bases outside the gene matches. This CDR3 has 14 amino acids. CDR1 is MGHDK, CDR2 SYGVNS, per germline. CDR3 in amino acids: CASWGGSSYNEQFF. The CDR3 DNA is TGTGCCTCGTGGGGCGGGAGCTCCTACAATGAGCAGTTCTTC.

V usage is TRBV19 and J usage is TRBJ2-1, with TRBD2 matching over 7 bases. Trimming cost V 0 bases and J 6 bases; bases outside gene matches: 5. Germline-derived CDR1 and CDR2 are LNHDA and SQIVND (reference sequence). This CDR3 region has 15 residues. The CDR3 DNA reads as TGTGCCAGTAGTATAGAAGGACTAGGACCCAATGAGCAGTTCTTC. As protein: CASSIEGLGPNEQFF.

V gene TRBV28 combines with J gene TRBJ1-1; 7 nucleotides agree with TRBD1. This CDR3 is built from 13 residues. The V gene end was trimmed by 7 bases and the J gene end by 4 bases; junction bases not matched to a gene: 6. From germline, CDR1 is MDHEN and CDR2 SYDVKM. This CDR3 is CASKYRGGTEAFF. Written as DNA, the CDR3 is TGTGCCAGCAAATACAGGGGTGGCACTGAAGCTTTCTTT.

The J gene is TRBJ1-6, the V gene TRBV2; tentative D call: TRBD1 (6 bases). Germline V gene lookup returns CDR1 SNHLY and CDR2 FYNNEI. V was clipped by 6 bases and J by 9 bases, with 18 bases between them. This CDR3 comprises 15 residues. As DNA, the CDR3 is TGTGCCAGCAGGGGGACGACAGGAGAGAGTTCACCCCTCCACTTT. Its translation is CASRGTTGESSPLHF.

This clone was detected once. The rearrangement links TRBV6-5 to TRBJ1-3; D gene ambiguous. The CDR3 loop spans 11 amino acids. Germline V gene data show CDR1 as MNHEY and CDR2 as SVGAGI. V was cut by 4 bases and J by 8 bases, with 6 bases left in between. The CDR3 coding sequence is TGTGCCAGCAGTTCCCGCGACACCATATATTTT. Protein: CASSSRDTIYF.

For the CDR3, the DNA is TGTGCCAGCAGTGAAAGGGCAGGGAGCGGCCTTTCACCCCTCCACTTT. Translation: CASSERAGSGLSPLHF. The chain recombines TRBV6-1 with TRBJ1-6; tentatively, D is TRBD1 (5 bases). Looked up from germline, CDR1 is MNHNS and CDR2 is SASEGT. CDR3 length equals 16 residues. Trimming left V 2 bases short and J 9 bases short, with 17 bases between.

On this clone: One end of the junction is discordant with germline, which a read error may explain. This chain uses TRBV7-7 with TRBJ2-5; D tentatively fits TRBD1 or TRBD2 (5 bases each). CDR1 is SSHAT and CDR2 is FNYEAQ in the germline V gene (reference sequence). The CDR3 is 17 residues long. The CDR3 DNA is TGTGCTAGCAGCTTACTCGGCTCGGGGCCGGGGCAAGAGACCCAGTACTTC. It specifies CASSLLGSGPGQETQYF. Based on the CDR3 plus reference TRBV7-7 and TRBJ2-5, the full variable domain is GAGVSQSPRYKVTKRGQDVTLRCDPISSHATLYWYQQALGQGPEFLTYFNYEAQPDKSGLPSDRFSAERPEGSISTLTIQRTEQRDSAMYRCASSLLGSGPGQETQYFGPGTRLLVL.

This clone was seen just once. The chain uses TRBV6-5 and TRBJ1-6; D uncertain. V was pared by 6 bases and J by 7 bases, with 10 bases between. Germline CDR1 reads MNHEY; CDR2 reads SVGAGI. The CDR3 sequence is 13 residues long. CDR3: CASSQSRNSPLHF. In nucleotides, the CDR3 is TGTGCCAGCAGCCAAAGTAGGAATTCACCCCTCCACTTT.

The chain links TRBV6-6 to TRBJ1-2, with TRBD1 matching over 8 bases. Trimming at V came to 7 bases and at J to 6 bases, leaving 7 bases not matched to a gene. CDR1 and CDR2 (germline): MNHNY, SVGAGI (reference sequence). The CDR3 is 13 amino acids. Here the CDR3 reads CASTAGGGDGYTF. In DNA form, the CDR3 reads TGTGCCAGCACTGCAGGGGGCGGGGATGGCTACACCTTC.

The V call is TRBV9, the J call TRBJ2-3; D is possibly TRBD2 (5 bases). V lost 4 bases, J lost 4 bases, and 13 bases lay in between. The germline V gene has CDR1 SGDLS and CDR2 YYNGEE. The CDR3 runs 14 residues. CDR3 nucleotides: TGTGCCAGCAGCCCGGACTTATTGGCAGATACGCAGTATTTT. Translation: CASSPDLLADTQYF.

This chain joins TRBV4-1 and TRBJ1-3; TRBD1 matches 10 bases. V was clipped by 6 bases and J by 0 bases; unmatched bases: 5. Per germline, CDR1 MGHRA and CDR2 YSYEKL. This CDR3 contains 16 residues. The CDR3, as DNA: TGCGCCAGCAGACGGGACAGGGGAGGCTCTGGAAACACCATATATTTT. Protein: CASRRDRGGSGNTIYF.

This chain joins TRBV6-5 and TRBJ2-7, with D tentatively TRBD1 (5 bases). The CDR3 covers 14 residues. V lost 4 bases to trimming and J lost 2 bases, with 12 bases between them. Germline V CDR1 and CDR2: MNHEY, SVGAGI. The CDR3 DNA is TGTGCCAGCAGTTCCCCCGACAGCGCCTACGAGCAGTACTTC. Translation: CASSSPDSAYEQYF.

This clone was seen just once. The CDR3: CASSYNYGGSGAVTDTQYF. CDR3 in DNA: TGTGCCAGCAGCTATAACTATGGTGGGAGCGGGGCTGTCACAGATACGCAGTATTTT. V gene TRBV11-2 combines with J gene TRBJ2-3; 7 bases match TRBD2. There are 19 residues in the CDR3. Germline CDR1 is SGHAT and CDR2 is FQNNGV. V lost 4 bases and J lost 2; bases outside the gene matches: 18.

This clone turned up a few times. The chain recombines TRBV2 with TRBJ1-5; D is perhaps TRBD1 (5 bases). CDR1 and CDR2 (germline): SNHLY, FYNNEI. The ends were cut back, 7 bases at V and 11 bases at J, with 15 bases in the middle. The CDR3 loop spans 12 amino acids. The CDR3 coding sequence is TGTGCCAGCAAAGTACAGGCGGAGGCCCAGCATTTT. This sequence encodes CASKVQAEAQHF.

This chain links TRBV5-4 with TRBJ1-4; 12 nucleotides align to TRBD1. V lost 2 bases to trimming and J lost 6 bases; unmatched junction nucleotides: 5. The CDR3 length is 16 residues. Looked up from germline, CDR1 is SGHNT and CDR2 is YYREEE (reference sequence). The CDR3 DNA follows: TGTGCCAGCAGCTTTGGAGGGACAGGGGGCTATGAAAAACTGTTTTTT. Translated: CASSFGGTGGYEKLFF.

This chain joins TRBV27 and TRBJ2-7; D is perhaps TRBD2 (6 bases). Germline values: CDR1 MNHEY, CDR2 SMNVEV (reference sequence). Between the trimmed V and J ends, which lost 1 base and 6 bases, there was a span of 19 bases. The CDR3 has 16 residues. The CDR3 region has the DNA TGTGCCAGCAGTTTATGGCGGGGAGACCCCCTGGGCGAGCAGTACTTC. This translates into CASSLWRGDPLGEQYF.

This sequence joins TRBV28 and TRBJ1-1; possibly TRBD1 for D (5 bases). Trimming stripped 3 bases from V and 11 bases from J, with 13 bases between. CDR1 is MDHEN and CDR2 is SYDVKM in the germline V gene. The CDR3 loop spans 12 amino acids. The CDR3 spells CASSFRGDKAFF. CDR3 sequence (DNA): TGTGCCAGCAGTTTCCGGGGGGATAAGGCTTTCTTT.

This clone was counted a few times. The chain combines TRBV19 with TRBJ1-5; D gene unclear. The V end lost 5 bases, the J end lost 0 bases, and 11 bases lay between the germline ends. Per the germline V gene, CDR1 is LNHDA and CDR2 is SQIVND (reference sequence). The CDR3 totals 15 residues. CDR3 DNA sequence: TGTGCCAGTAGTCCGTGGTTATATAGCAATCAGCCCCAGCATTTT. As protein: CASSPWLYSNQPQHF.

This chain connects TRBV29-1 to TRBJ2-5; TRBD2 might be the D (5 bases). The CDR3 sequence is 14 residues long. Trimming removed 4 bases at V and 1 base at J, with 13 bases between. The V gene's germline CDR1 is SQVTM and CDR2 ANQGSEA. The chain's CDR3 is CSVVGSSLQETQYF. The CDR3 nucleotides read TGCAGCGTTGTGGGGAGCTCCCTCCAAGAGACCCAGTACTTC.

V gene TRBV28 combines with J gene TRBJ2-7; D may be TRBD2 (5 bases). The V and J ends lost 7 bases and 0 bases respectively, with 7 bases between them. Germline lookup yields CDR1 MDHEN and CDR2 SYDVKM. The length of the CDR3 is 12 residues. The DNA of the CDR3 is TGTGCCAGCATCGGGGTCTCCTACGAGCAGTACTTC. Its translation: CASIGVSYEQYF.

The chain is built from TRBV27 and TRBJ1-4; 8 positions match TRBD1. CDR3 length: 13 residues. V dropped 6 bases and J dropped 7; count of bases not matched to a gene: 4. Germline V gives CDR1 MNHEY, CDR2 SMNVEV (reference sequence). The CDR3 region is CASRVTGAEKLFF. The CDR3 DNA reads as TGTGCCAGCAGGGTGACAGGGGCTGAAAAACTGTTTTTT.

The V call is TRBV30, the J call TRBJ2-3; no reliable D call. This CDR3 has 14 residues. CDR1 is GTSNPN and CDR2 is SVGIG in the germline V gene (reference sequence). Trimming took 4 bases from V and 0 from J, leaving 11 bases between them. CDR3: CAWKLQPSTDTQYF. For the CDR3, the DNA is TGTGCCTGGAAACTTCAGCCCAGCACAGATACGCAGTATTTT. The complete variable domain, with remaining parts taken from reference TRBV30 and TRBJ2-3, reads SQTIHQWPATLVQPVGSPLSLECTVEGTSNPNLYWYRQAAGRGLQLLFYSVGIGQISSEVPQNLSASRPQDRQFILSSKKLLLSDSGFYLCAWKLQPSTDTQYFGPGTRLTVL.

The V and J genes are TRBV2 and TRBJ1-5; D is ambiguous. The CDR3 is made up of 10 amino acids. V dropped 4 bases and J dropped 15 bases, with 10 bases sitting between them. CDR1 is SNHLY, CDR2 FYNNEI, per germline. The CDR3 DNA reads TGTGCCAGCAGTGGCCAGCATTTGCATTTT. This encodes CASSGQHLHF.

V usage is TRBV5-1 and J usage is TRBJ1-5; weak D call: TRBD1 (5 bases). Deletions cut 3 bases from V and 3 bases from J, with 7 bases between. CDR3 size: 13 residues. The germline V gene has CDR1 SGHRS and CDR2 YFSETQ. CDR3 nucleotide sequence: TGCGCCAGCAGCTGGGGACCCAATCAGCCCCAGCATTTT. Translation gives CASSWGPNQPQHF.